The subject of this entry is one T cell receptor (beta chain). The antigen remains undetermined. In the PCR, 60 Vbeta and 13 Jbeta primers were used. Data came from immunoSEQ multiplex PCR; TCRdb stores just in-frame clones and leaves some out. This sample yields about 210,000 clones, of which 60% to 80% are seen a single time; less than 2% belongs to the top ten. This specimen belongs to a study of cytomegalovirus exposure and HLA in healthy donors. On the study more broadly: Researchers previously reported finding 90 million to 130 million unique TCR beta sequences from around 200 million T cells. Study conclusions and caveats: Earlier analysis looked at TCR beta V segments, and most were productive about 87% or about 30% of the time. Using the classifier, cytomegalovirus status was reportedly diagnosed with high specificity and sensitivity.

Material: PBMCs. This TCR was sampled from a male donor in good health and CMV-seronegative.

CDR3 amino acids: CASSVDGGRETQYF. In DNA form, the CDR3 reads TGTGCCAGCAGCGTCGACGGGGGGCGAGAGACCCAGTACTTC. The chain links TRBV9 to TRBJ2-5; D is possibly TRBD2 (7 bases). The CDR3 sequence is 14 residues long. CDR1 is SGDLS, CDR2 YYNGEE, per germline. Between the trimmed V and J ends, which lost 2 bases and 4 bases, there was a span of 12 bases. The full variable domain, completed using reference TRBV9 and TRBJ2-5, is DSGVTQTPKHLITATGQRVTLRCSPRSGDLSVYWYQQSLDQGLQFLIQYYNGEERAKGNILERFSAQQFPDLHSELNLSSLELGDSALYFCASSVDGGRETQYFGPGTRLLVL.